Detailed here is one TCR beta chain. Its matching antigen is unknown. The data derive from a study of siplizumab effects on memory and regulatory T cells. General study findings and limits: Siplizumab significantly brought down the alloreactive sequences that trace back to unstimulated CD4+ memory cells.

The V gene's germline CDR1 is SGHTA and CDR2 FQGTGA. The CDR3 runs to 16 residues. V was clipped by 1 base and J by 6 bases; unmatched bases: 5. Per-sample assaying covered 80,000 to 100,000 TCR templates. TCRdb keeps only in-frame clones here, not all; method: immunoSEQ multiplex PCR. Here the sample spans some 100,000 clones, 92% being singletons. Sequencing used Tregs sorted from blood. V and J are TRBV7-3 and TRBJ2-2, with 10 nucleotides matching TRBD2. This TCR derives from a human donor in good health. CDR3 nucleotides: TGTGCCAGCAGCTTAAACCCAGCGGGAGGGGCCGGGGAGCTGTTTTTT. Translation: CASSLNPAGGAGELFF. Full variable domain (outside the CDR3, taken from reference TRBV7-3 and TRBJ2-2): GAGVSQTPSNKVTEKGKYVELRCDPISGHTALYWYRQSLGQGPEFLIYFQGTGAADDSGLPNDRFFAVRPEGSVSTLKIQRTERGDSAVYLCASSLNPAGGAGELFFGEGSRLTVL.